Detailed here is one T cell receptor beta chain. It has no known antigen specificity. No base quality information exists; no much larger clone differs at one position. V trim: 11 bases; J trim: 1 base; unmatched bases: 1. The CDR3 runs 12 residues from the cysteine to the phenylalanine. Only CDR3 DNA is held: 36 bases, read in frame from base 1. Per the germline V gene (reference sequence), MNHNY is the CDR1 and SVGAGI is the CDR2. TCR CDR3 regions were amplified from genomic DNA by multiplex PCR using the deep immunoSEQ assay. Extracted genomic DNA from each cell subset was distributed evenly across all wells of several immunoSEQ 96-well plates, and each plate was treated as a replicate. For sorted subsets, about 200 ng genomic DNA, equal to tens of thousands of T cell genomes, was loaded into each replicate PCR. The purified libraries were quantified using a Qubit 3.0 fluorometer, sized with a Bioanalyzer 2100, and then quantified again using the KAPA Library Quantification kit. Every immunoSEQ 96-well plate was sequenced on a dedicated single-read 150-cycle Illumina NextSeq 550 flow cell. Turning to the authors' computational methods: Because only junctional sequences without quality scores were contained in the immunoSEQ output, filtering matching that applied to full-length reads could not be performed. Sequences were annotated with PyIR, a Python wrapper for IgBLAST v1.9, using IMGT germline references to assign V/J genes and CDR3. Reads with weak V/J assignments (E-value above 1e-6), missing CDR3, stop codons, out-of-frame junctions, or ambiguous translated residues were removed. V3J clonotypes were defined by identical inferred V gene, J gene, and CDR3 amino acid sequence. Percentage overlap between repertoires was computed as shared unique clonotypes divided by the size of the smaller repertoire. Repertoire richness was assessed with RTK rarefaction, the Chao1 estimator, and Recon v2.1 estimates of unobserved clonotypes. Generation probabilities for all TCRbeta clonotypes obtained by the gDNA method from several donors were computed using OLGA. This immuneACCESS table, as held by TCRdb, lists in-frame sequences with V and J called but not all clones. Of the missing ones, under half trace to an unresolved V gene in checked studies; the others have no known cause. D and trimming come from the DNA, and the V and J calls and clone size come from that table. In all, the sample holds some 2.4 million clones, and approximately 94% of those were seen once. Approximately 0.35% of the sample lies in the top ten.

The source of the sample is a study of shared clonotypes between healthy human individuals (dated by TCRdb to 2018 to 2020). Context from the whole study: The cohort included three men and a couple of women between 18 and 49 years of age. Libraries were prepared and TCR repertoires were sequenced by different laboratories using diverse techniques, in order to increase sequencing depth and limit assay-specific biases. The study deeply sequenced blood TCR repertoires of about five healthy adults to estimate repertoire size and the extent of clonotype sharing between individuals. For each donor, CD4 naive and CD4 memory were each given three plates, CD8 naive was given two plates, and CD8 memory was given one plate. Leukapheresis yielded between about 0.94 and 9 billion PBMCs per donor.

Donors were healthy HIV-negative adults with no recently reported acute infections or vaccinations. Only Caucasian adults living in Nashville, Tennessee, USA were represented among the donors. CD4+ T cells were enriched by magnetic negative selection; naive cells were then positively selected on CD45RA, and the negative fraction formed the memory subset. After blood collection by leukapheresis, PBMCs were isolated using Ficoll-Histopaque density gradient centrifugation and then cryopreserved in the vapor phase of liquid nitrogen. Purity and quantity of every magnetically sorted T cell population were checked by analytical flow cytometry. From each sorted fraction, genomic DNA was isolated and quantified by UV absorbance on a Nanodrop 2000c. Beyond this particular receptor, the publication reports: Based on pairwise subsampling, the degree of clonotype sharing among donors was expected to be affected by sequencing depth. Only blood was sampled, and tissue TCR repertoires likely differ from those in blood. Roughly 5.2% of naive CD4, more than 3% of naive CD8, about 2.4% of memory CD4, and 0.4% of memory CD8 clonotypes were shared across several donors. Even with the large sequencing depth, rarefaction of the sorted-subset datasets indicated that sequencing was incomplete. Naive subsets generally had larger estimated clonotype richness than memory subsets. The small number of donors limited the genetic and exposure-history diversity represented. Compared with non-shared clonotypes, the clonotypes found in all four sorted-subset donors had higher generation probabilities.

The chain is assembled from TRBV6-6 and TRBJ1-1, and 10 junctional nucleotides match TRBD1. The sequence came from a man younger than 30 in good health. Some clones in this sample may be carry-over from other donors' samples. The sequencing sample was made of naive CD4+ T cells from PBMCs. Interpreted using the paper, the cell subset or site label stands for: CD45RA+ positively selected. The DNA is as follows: TGTGCCGGGACAGGGGAGAACACTGAAGCTTTCTTT. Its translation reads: CAGTGENTEAFF.